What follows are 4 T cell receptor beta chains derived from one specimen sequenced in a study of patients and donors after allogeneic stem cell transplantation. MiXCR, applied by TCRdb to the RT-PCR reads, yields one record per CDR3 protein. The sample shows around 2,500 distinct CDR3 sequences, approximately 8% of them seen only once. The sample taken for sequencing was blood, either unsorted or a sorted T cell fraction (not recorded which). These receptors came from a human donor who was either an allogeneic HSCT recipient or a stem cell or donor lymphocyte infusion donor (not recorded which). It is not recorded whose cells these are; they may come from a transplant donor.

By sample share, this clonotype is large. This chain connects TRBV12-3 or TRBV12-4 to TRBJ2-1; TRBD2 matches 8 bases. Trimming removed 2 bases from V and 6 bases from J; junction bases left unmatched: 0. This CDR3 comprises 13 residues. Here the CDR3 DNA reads TGTGCCAGCAGTTTAAGCGGGAGCAATGAGCAGTTCTTC. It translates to CASSLSGSNEQFF.

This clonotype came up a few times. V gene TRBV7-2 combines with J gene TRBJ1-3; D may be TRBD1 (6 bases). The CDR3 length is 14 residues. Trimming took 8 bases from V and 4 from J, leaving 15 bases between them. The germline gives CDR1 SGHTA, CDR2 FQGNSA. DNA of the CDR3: TGTGCCAGCCTCCTATGGGGGCAAGGAAACACCATATATTTT. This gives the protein CASLLWGQGNTIYF.

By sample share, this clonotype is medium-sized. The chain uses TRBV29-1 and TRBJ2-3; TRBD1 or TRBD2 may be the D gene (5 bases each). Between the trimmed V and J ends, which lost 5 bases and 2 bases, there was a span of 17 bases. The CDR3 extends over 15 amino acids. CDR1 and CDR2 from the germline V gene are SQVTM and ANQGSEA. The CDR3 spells CSVSQVLGVTDTQYF. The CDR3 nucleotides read TGCAGCGTTTCACAGGTGCTGGGGGTCACAGATACGCAGTATTTT.

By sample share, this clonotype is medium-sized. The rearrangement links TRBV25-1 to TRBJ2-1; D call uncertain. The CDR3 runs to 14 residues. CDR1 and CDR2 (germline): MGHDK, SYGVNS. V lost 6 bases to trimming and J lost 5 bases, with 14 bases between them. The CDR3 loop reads CASSVVGSHNEQFF. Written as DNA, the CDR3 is TGTGCCAGCAGCGTAGTAGGTAGCCACAATGAGCAGTTCTTC.